These 7 T cell receptor beta chains originate from one sample sequenced in a study of shared clonotypes between healthy human individuals. Method: immunoSEQ multiplex PCR; TCRdb's copy keeps in-frame clones and lacks some. The table records more than 1.2 million clones, 98% to 99% of them present only once. Sequencing was done on a sample of naive CD4+ T cells sorted from blood. The subset is: CD45RA+ positively selected. Receptors originate from a man under 40 in good health.

In the case of this clone: The same CDR3 arises from other DNA sequences in this sample as well. The genes are TRBV6-5 and TRBJ2-3, with 12 bases that match TRBD1. The length of the CDR3 is 15 residues. Germline V gene sequence: CDR1 MNHEY, CDR2 SVGAGI. The V and J ends lost 2 bases and 6 bases, in that order; junction bases with no gene match: 3. The CDR3 is CASSYGTGGADTQYF. The CDR3 region has the DNA TGTGCCAGCAGTTACGGGACAGGGGGCGCGGATACGCAGTATTTT.

V is TRBV7-6 and J is TRBJ2-3, with 7 bases lining up with TRBD2. The V gene end was trimmed by 2 bases and the J gene end by 0 bases; junction bases not matched to a gene: 2. CDR3 size: 15 residues. From germline, CDR1 is SGHVS and CDR2 FNYEAQ. The CDR3 is CASSLLAGSTDTQYF. In DNA form, the CDR3 reads TGTGCCAGCAGCTTATTAGCGGGTAGCACAGATACGCAGTATTTT.

This chain joins TRBV13 and TRBJ2-7; TRBD1 aligns across 7 bases. This CDR3 has 15 amino acids. In germline, CDR1 is PRHDT, CDR2 FYEKMQ (reference sequence). Unmatched junction bases numbered 6, after V lost 3 bases and J lost 1 base. The CDR3 spells CASSLAGGSSYEQYF. The CDR3, as DNA: TGTGCCAGCAGCTTGGCAGGGGGTAGTTCCTACGAGCAGTACTTC.

This sequence joins TRBV5-1 and TRBJ2-1, with 12 positions matching TRBD2. Germline lookup yields CDR1 SGHRS and CDR2 YFSETQ. The V and J ends lost 2 bases and 5 bases, in that order; junction bases with no gene match: 5. The CDR3 covers 16 residues. CDR3 bases: TGCGCCAGCAGCTTAAGGACTAGCGGGACTAACAATGAGCAGTTCTTC. It yields the protein CASSLRTSGTNNEQFF.

V usage is TRBV7-9 and J usage is TRBJ2-7; TRBD1 matches 9 bases. The V and J ends lost 5 bases and 0 bases, in that order; junction bases with no gene match: 5. Per the germline V gene, CDR1 is SEHNR and CDR2 is FQNEAQ (reference sequence). The CDR3 has 15 residues. The CDR3 spells CASSLDRGFSYEQYF. As DNA, the CDR3 is TGTGCCAGCAGCCTGGACAGGGGATTCTCCTACGAGCAGTACTTC.

The chain employs TRBV19 and TRBJ1-1; D remains ambiguous. The ends were cut back, 3 bases at V and 6 bases at J, with 11 bases in the middle. This CDR3 region has 13 residues. Germline CDR1 and CDR2: LNHDA and SQIVND (reference sequence). The CDR3 protein is CASSMGVFAEAFF. In DNA form, the CDR3 reads TGTGCCAGTAGTATGGGTGTTTTCGCTGAAGCTTTCTTT.

In DNA, the CDR3 is TGTGCCAGCAGCTTGGACACCTACGAGCAGTACTTC. Encoded protein: CASSLDTYEQYF. The chain employs TRBV5-6 and TRBJ2-7; D gene uncertain. The CDR3 sequence is 12 residues long. Germline lookup yields CDR1 SGHDT and CDR2 YYEEEE. The V and J ends lost 0 bases and 2 bases respectively, with 3 bases between them. The whole variable domain, filled in from reference TRBV5-6 and TRBJ2-7, reads DAGVTQSPTHLIKTRGQQVTLRCSPKSGHDTVSWYQQALGQGPQFIFQYYEEEERQRGNFPDRFSGHQFPNYSSELNVNALLLGDSALYLCASSLDTYEQYFGPGTRLTVT.